The rows below give T cell receptor beta chains drawn from one sample of a study of control samples from healthy donors and cancer patients. Using immunoSEQ multiplex PCR, the repertoire was profiled, and TCRdb retains in-frame clones only, with some absent. This table has about 120,000 clones, roughly 92% appearing once. Sequencing was done on a sample of PBMCs. The source of these receptors is a man older than 75 with head and neck cancer. CDR3s include the opening cysteine and the closing phenylalanine or tryptophan.

V,CDR3
TRBV20-1,CSASQGAVWETQYF
TRBV27,CASSLFGGFTDTQYF
TRBV7-2,CASSSGRVYGYTF
TRBV7-2,CASSLGGGAGDTQYF
TRBV9,CASSVGASGRWNEQFF
TRBV12-5,CASGLQGRSGNTIYF
TRBV7-8,CASSSLLNEQFF
TRBV6-5,CASSPRGLESEAFF
TRBV7-9,CASSLATGTGSYEQYF
TRBV18,CASSPTSGSPGTQYF
TRBV7-2,CASSPGSSGNTIYF
TRBV18,CASSPRGNQPQHF
TRBV29-1,CSVDRQVYTDTQYF
TRBV27,CASSRGTGGYEQYF
TRBV4-2,CASSQGGSISYEQYF
TRBV5-4,CASSRRGGNYGYTF
TRBV4-3,CASSQEGWETQYF
TRBV6-1,CASSQDRQATLGGYTF
TRBV3-1/TRBV3-2,CASSQRRGGRYEQYF
TRBV10-3,CAISESKADTQYF
TRBV5-1,CASSEAAEFNEQFF
TRBV5-4,CASSLPGRNTEAFF
TRBV4-3,CASSQDRVDTSSYEQYF
TRBV11-3,CASSMSRGSYNEQFF
TRBV4-1,CASSQDGRDQPQHF
TRBV5-4,CASSSIYSNYGYTF
TRBV12-3/TRBV12-4,CASSYGGPLGQYF
TRBV3-1/TRBV3-2,CASSQDARGNTIYF
TRBV2,CASSGTGTGGRQPQHF
TRBV28,CASSFGQLGNTIYF
TRBV7-9,CASSSRTGRRPDTQYF
TRBV7-2,CASSLFLGGYTF
TRBV30,CAWRLGNEQFF
TRBV18,CASSPPGVVTEAFF
TRBV19,CASSMVRTSGHSYNEQFF
TRBV6-1,CASSETGRLSGNTIYF
TRBV30,CAWSVMGSSRNTIYF
TRBV6-5,CASSYGGRASDTQYF
TRBV5-1,CASSRDSNQPQHF
TRBV7-9,CASSRDRPKDGYTF
TRBV5-6,CASSSRGAGYNEQFF
TRBV4-1,CATRGNGDTQYF